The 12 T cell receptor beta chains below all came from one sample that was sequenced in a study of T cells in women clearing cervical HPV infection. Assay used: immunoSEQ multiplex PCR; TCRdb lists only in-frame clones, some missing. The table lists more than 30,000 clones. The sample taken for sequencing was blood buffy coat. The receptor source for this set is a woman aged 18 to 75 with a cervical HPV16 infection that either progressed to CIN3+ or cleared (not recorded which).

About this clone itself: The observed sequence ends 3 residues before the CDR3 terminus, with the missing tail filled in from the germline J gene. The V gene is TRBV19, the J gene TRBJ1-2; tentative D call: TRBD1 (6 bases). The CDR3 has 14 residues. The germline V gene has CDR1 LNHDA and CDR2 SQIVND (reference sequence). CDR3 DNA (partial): TGTGCCAGTAGTTGGGGGCCCACCTACAATGAC. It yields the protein CASSWGPTYND. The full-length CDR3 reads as CASSWGPTYNDYTF.

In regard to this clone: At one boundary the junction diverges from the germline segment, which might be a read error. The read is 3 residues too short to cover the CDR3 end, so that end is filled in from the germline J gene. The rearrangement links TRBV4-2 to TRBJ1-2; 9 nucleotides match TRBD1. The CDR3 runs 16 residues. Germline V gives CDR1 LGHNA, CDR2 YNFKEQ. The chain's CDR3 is CASSQERTGENYGYTF. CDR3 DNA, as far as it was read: TGCGCCAGCAGCCAAGAACGGACAGGGGAGAACTATGGC.

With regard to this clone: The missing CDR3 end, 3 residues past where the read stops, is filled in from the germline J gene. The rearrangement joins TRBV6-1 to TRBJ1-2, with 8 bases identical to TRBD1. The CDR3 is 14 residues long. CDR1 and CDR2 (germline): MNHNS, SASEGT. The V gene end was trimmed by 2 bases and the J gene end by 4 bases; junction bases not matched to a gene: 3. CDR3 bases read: TGTGCCAGCAGTGAATCCGGGACAGGCTATGGC. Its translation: CASSESGTGYG. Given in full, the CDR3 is CASSESGTGYGYTF.

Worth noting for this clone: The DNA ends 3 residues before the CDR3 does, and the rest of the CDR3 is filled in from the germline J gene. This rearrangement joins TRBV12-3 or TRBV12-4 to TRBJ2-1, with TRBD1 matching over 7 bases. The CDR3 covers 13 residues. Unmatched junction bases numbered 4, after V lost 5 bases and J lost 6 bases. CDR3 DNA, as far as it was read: TGTGCCAGCAGTGGGACAGAAAGCAATGAG. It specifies CASSGTESNE. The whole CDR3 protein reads CASSGTESNEQFF.

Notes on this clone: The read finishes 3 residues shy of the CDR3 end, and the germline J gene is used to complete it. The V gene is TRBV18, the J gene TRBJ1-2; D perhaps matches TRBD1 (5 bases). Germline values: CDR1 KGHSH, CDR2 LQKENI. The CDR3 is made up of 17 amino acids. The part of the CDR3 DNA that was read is TGTGCCAGCTCACCCGGGGGACTAGCGGGGGGAACAGATACC. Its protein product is CASSPGGLAGGTDT. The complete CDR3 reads CASSPGGLAGGTDTYTF.

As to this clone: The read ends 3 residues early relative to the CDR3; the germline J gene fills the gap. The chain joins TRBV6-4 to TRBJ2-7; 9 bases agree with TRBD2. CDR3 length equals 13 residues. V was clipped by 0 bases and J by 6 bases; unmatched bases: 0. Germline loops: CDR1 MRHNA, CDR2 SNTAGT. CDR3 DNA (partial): TGTGCCAGCAGTGACTCGACTAGCGGCGAG. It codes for CASSDSTSGE. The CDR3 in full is CASSDSTSGEQYF.

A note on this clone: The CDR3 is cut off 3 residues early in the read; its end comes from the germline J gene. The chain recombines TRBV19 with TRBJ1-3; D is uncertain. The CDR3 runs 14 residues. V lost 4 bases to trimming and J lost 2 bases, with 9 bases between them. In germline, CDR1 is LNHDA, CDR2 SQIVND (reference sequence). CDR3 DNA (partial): TGTGCCAGTAGTAAAAGACACCCTGGAAACACC. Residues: CASSKRHPGNT. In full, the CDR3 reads CASSKRHPGNTIYF.

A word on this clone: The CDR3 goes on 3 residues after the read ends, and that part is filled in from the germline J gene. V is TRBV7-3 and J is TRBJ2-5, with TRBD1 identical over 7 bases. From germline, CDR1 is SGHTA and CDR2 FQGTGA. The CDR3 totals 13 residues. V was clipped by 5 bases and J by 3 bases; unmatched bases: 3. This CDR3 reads CASSLDREETQYF. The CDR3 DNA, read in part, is TGTGCCAGCAGCCTCGACAGGGAAGAGACC. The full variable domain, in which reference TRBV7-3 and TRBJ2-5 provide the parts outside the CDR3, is GAGVSQTPSNKVTEKGKYVELRCDPISGHTALYWYRQSLGQGPEFLIYFQGTGAADDSGLPNDRFFAVRPEGSVSTLKIQRTERGDSAVYLCASSLDREETQYFGPGTRLLVL.

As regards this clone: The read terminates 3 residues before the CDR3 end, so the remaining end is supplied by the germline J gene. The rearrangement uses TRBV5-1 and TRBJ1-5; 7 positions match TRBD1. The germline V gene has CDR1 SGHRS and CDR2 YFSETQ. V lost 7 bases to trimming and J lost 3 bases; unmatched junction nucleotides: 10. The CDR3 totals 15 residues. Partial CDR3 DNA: TGCGCCAGCTCCCGAACCGGGACAGCCAATCAGCCC. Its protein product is CASSRTGTANQP. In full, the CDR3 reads CASSRTGTANQPQHF.

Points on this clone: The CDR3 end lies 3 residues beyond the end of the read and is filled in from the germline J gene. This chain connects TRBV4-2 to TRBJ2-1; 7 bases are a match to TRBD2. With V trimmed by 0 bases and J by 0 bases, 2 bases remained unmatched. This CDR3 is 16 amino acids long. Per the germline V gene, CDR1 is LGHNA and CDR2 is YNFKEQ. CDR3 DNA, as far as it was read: TGTGCCAGCAGCCAAGATTGGGGGGGCTCCTACAATGAG. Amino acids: CASSQDWGGSYNE. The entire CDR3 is CASSQDWGGSYNEQFF.

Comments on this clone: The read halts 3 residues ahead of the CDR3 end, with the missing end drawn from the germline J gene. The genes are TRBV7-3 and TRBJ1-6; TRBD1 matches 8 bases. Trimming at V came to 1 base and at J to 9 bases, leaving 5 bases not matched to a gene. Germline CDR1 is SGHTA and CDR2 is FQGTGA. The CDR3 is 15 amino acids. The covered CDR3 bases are TGTGCCAGCAGCTTAAGAGCAGGGGGCGGTTCACCC. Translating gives CASSLRAGGGSP. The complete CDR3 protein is CASSLRAGGGSPLHF.

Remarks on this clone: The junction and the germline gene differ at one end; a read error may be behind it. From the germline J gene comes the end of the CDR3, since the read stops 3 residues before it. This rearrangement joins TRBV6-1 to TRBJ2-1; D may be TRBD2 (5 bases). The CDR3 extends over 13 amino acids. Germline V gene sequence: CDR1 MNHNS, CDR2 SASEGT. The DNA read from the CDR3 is TGTGCCAGCGGTGAAGCGGTTAGAAATGAG. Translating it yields CASGEAVRNE. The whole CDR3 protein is CASGEAVRNEQFF.